The source of this TCR beta chain is a study of T cell repertoires in cytomegalovirus infection. Study overall: Carrying CMV and the relevant HLA type showed in public TCR beta signatures.

Trimming took 4 bases from V and 10 from J; bases not matched to a gene: 15. Per the germline V gene, CDR1 is SGHTA and CDR2 is FQGNSA. The CDR3 extends over 15 amino acids. TCRdb reprocessed the reads with MiXCR, giving one entry per CDR3 protein. The sample holds about 190,000 distinct CDR3 sequences, 28% seen once. Ten or more counts support this clonotype. The sequenced material came from PBMCs. The sequence was collected from a human donor in good health (CMV status not recorded). Some clones in this sample may be carry-over from other donors' samples. The chain is built from TRBV7-2 and TRBJ1-2; 7 bases match TRBD1. CDR3 coding DNA: TGTGCCAGCAGCTATGACAGGGATCAATTTCAGGACTACACCTTC. Translated, it gives CASSYDRDQFQDYTF.